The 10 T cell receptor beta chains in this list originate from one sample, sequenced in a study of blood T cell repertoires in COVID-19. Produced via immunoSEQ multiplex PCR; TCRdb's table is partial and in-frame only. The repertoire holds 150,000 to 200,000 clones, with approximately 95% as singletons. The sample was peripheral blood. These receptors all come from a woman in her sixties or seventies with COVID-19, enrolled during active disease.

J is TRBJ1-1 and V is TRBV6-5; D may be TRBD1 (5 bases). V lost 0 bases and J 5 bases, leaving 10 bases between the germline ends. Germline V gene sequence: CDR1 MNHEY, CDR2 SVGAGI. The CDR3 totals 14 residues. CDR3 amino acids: CASSYSRGGTEAFF. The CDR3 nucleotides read TGTGCCAGCAGTTACTCAAGGGGTGGGACTGAAGCTTTCTTT.

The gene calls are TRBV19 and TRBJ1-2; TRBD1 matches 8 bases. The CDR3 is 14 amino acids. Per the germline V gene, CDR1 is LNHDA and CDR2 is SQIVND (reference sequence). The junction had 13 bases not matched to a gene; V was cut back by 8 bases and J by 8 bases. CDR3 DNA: TGTGCCAGTGCAACCGGGACAGGCGCCCTAGGCTACACCTTC. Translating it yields CASATGTGALGYTF.

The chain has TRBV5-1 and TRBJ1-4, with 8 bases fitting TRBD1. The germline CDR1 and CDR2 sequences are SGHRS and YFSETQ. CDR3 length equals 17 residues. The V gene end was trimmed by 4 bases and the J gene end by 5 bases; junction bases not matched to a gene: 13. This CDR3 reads CASSVGGQGPLNEKLFF. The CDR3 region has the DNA TGCGCCAGCAGCGTCGGAGGACAGGGACCCTTGAATGAAAAACTGTTTTTT.

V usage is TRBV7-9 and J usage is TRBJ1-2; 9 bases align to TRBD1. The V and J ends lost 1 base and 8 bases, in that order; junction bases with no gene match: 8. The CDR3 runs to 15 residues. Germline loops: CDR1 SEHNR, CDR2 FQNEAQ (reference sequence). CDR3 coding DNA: TGTGCCAGCAGCTTAGGGGGACAGGGCCAGTACGGCTACACCTTC. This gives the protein CASSLGGQGQYGYTF. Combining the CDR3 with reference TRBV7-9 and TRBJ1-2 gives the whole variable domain DTGVSQNPRHKITKRGQNVTFRCDPISEHNRLYWYRQTLGQGPEFLTYFQNEAQLEKSRLLSDRFSAERPKGSFSTLEIQRTEQGDSAMYLCASSLGGQGQYGYTFGSGTRLTVV.

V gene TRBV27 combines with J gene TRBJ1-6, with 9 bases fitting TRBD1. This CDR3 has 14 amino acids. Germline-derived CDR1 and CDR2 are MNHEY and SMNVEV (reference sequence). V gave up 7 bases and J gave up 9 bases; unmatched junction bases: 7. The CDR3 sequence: CASTTGTGFSPLHF. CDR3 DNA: TGTGCCAGCACTACCGGGACAGGGTTTTCACCCCTCCACTTT.

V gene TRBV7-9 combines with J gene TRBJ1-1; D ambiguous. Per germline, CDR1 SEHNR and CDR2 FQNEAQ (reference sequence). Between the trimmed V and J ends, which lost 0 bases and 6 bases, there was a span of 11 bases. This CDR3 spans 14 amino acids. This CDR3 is CASSLAREGAEAFF. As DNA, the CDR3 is TGTGCCAGCAGCTTAGCACGGGAGGGTGCTGAAGCTTTCTTT.

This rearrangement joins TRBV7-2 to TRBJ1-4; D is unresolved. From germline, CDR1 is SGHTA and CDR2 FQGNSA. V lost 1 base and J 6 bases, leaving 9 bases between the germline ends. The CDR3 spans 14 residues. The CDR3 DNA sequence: TGTGCCAGCAGCTTAGATCCTCTGTATGAAAAACTGTTTTTT. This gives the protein CASSLDPLYEKLFF. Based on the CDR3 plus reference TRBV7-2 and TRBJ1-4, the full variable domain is GAGVSQSPSNKVTEKGKDVELRCDPISGHTALYWYRQSLGQGLEFLIYFQGNSAPDKSGLPSDRFSAERTGGSVSTLTIQRTQQEDSAVYLCASSLDPLYEKLFFGSGTQLSVL.

The CDR3 reads CASSLRTGGGQFF. DNA of the CDR3: TGTGCCAGCAGCCTACGGACAGGGGGAGGACAGTTCTTC. The V gene is TRBV9, the J gene TRBJ2-1; TRBD1 agrees at 10 bases. The germline gives CDR1 SGDLS, CDR2 YYNGEE. Unmatched junction bases numbered 8, after V lost 4 bases and J lost 13 bases. The CDR3 totals 13 residues.

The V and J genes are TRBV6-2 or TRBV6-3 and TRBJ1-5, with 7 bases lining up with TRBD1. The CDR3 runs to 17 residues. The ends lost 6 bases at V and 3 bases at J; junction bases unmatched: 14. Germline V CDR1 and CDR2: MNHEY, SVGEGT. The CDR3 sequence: CASSQSNRGWSNQPQHF. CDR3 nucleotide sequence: TGTGCCAGCAGCCAAAGTAACAGGGGATGGTCCAATCAGCCCCAGCATTTT.

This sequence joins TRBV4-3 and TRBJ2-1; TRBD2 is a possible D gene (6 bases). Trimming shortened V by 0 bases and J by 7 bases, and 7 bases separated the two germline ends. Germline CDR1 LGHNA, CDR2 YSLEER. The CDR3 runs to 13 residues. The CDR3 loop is CASSQEAGNEQFF. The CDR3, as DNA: TGCGCCAGCAGCCAAGAGGCGGGGAATGAGCAGTTCTTC.